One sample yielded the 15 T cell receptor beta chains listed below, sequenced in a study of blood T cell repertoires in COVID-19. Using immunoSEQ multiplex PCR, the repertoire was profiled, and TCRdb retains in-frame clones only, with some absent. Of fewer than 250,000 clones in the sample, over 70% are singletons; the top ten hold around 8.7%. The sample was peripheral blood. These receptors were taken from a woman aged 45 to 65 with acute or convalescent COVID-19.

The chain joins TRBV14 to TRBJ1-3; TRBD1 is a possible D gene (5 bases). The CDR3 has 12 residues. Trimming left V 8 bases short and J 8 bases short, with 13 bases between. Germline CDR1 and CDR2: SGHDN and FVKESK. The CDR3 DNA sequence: TGTGCCAGCGGGGGGATTCGGGACACCATATATTTT. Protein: CASGGIRDTIYF.

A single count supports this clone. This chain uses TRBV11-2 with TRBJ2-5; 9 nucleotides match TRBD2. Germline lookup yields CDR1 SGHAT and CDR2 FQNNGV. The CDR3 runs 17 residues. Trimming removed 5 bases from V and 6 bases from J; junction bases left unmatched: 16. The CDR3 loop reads CASSIPLVLAGRQTQYF. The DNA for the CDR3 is TGTGCCAGCAGCATCCCCCTGGTCCTAGCGGGAAGGCAGACCCAGTACTTC. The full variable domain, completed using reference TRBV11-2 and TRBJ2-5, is EAGVAQSPRYKIIEKRQSVAFWCNPISGHATLYWYQQILGQGPKLLIQFQNNGVVDDSQLPKDRFSAERLKGVDSTLKIQPAKLEDSAVYLCASSIPLVLAGRQTQYFGPGTRLLVL.

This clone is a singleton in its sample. The CDR3: CASSEGTGMNTEAFF. CDR3 in DNA: TGTGCCAGCAGTGAAGGGACAGGGATGAACACTGAAGCTTTCTTT. V usage is TRBV25-1 and J usage is TRBJ1-1; 9 nucleotides match TRBD1. J was trimmed by 0 bases and V by 2 bases; bases with no gene match: 1. CDR1 and CDR2 (germline): MGHDK, SYGVNS. The CDR3 is 15 amino acids.

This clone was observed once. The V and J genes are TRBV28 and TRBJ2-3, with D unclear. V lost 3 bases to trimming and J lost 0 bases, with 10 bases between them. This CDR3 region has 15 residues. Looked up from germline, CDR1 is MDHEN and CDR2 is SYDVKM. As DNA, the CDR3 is TGTGCCAGCAGTTTTGGCGGTACTAGCACAGATACGCAGTATTTT. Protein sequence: CASSFGGTSTDTQYF.

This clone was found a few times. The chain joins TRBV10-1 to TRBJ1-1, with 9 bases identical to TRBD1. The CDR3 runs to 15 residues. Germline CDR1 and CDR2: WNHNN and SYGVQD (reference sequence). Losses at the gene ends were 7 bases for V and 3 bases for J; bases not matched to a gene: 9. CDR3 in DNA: TGCGCCAGCACCTTATCCAGGACAGGGGACACTGAAGCTTTCTTT. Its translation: CASTLSRTGDTEAFF.

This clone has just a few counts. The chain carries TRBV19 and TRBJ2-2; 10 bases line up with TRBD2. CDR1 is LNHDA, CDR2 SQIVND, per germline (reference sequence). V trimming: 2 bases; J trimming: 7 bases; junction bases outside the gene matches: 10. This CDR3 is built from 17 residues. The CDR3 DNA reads TGTGCCAGTAGTATAAATCGAGTAGCGGGAGGATTCGGGGAGCTGTTTTTT. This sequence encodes CASSINRVAGGFGELFF.

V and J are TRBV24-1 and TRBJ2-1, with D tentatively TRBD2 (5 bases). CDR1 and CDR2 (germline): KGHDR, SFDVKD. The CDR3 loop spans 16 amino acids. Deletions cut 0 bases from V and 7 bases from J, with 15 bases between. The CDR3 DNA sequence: TGTGCCACCAGTGATTTGGAGAGGGCCGGAGAGAATGAGCAGTTCTTC. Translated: CATSDLERAGENEQFF.

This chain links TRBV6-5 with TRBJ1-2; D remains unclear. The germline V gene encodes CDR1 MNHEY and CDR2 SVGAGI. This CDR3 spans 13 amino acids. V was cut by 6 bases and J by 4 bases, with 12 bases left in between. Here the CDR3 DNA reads TGTGCCAGCAGGGACTCCGGCCTCTATGGCTACACCTTC. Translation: CASRDSGLYGYTF.

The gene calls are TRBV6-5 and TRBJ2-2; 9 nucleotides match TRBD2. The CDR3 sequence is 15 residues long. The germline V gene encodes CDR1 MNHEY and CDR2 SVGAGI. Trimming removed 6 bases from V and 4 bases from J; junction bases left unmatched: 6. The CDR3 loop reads CASSRGGVTTGELFF. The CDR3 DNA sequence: TGTGCCAGCAGCCGCGGGGGGGTAACCACCGGGGAGCTGTTTTTT.

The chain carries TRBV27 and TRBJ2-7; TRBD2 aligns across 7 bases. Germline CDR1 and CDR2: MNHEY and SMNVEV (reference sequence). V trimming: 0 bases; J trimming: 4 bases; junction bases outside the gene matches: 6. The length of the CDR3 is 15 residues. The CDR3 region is CASSLSFGGRYEQYF. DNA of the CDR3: TGTGCCAGCAGTTTATCGTTTGGCGGGAGATACGAGCAGTACTTC.

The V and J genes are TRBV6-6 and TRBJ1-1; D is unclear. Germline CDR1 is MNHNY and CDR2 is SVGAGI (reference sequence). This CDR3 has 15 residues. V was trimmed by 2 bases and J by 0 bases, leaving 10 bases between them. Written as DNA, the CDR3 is TGTGCCAGCAGTTACCTGACAAGCATGAACACTGAAGCTTTCTTT. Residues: CASSYLTSMNTEAFF.

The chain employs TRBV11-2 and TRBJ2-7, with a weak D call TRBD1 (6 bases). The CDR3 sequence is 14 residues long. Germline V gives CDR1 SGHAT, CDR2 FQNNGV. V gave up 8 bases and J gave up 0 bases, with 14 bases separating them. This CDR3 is CASRTQGSSYEQYF. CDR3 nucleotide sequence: TGTGCCAGCCGCACACAGGGCAGCTCCTACGAGCAGTACTTC.

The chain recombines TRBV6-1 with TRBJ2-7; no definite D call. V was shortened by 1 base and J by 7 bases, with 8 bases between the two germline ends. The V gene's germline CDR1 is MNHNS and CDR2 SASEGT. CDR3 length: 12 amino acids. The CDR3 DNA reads TGTGCCAGCAGTGAAGTACTCTGGGAGCAGTACTTC. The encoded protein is CASSEVLWEQYF.

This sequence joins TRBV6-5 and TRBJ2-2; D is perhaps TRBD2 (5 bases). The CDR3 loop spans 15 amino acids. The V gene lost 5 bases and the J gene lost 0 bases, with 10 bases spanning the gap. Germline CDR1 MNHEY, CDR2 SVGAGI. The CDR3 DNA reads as TGTGCCAGCAGTCCGAGGGTCGCGAACACCGGGGAGCTGTTTTTT. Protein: CASSPRVANTGELFF.

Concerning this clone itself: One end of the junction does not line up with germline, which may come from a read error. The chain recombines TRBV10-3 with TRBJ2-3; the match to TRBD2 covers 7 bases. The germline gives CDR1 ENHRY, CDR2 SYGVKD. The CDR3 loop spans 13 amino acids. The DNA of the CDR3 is TGCACCACCGGGCGGGAGAGCACAGATACGCAGTATTTT. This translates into CTTGRESTDTQYF.